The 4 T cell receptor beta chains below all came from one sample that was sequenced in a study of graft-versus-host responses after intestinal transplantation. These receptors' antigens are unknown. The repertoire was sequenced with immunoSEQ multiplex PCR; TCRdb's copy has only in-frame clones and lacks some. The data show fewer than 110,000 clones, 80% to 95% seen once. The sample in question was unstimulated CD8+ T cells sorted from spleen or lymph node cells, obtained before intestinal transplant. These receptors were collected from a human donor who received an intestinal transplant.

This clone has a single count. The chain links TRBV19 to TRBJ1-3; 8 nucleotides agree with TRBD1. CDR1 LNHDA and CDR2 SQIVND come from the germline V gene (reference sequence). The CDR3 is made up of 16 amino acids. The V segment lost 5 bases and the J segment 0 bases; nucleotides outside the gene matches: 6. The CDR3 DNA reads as TGTGCCAGTAGTCCAAAGGACAGGGTCTCTGGAAACACCATATATTTT. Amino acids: CASSPKDRVSGNTIYF.

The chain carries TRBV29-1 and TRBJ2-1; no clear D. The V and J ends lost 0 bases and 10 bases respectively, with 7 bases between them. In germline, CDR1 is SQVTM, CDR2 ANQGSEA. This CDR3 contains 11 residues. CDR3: CSVEDLGEQFF. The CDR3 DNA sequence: TGCAGCGTTGAAGATTTAGGGGAGCAGTTCTTC.

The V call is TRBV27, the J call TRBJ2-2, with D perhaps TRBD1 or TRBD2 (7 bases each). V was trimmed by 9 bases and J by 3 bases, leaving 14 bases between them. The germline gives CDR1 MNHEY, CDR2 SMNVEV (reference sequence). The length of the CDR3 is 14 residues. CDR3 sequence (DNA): TGTGCCAGGAGGCAGGGGGGGGACACCGGGGAGCTGTTTTTT. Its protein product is CARRQGGDTGELFF.

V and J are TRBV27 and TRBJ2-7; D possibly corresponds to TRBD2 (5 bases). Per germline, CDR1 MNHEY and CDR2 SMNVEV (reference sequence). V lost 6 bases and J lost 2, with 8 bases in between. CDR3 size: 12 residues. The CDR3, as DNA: TGTGCCAGCAGGGGAGAGACCTACGAGCAGTACTTC. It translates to CASRGETYEQYF.